This is a list of T cell receptor beta chains from one sample in a study of cytomegalovirus exposure and HLA in healthy donors. Repertoires were generated with immunoSEQ multiplex PCR, while TCRdb's copy carries only in-frame clones and drops some. The table has about 72,000 clones, around 82% seen once; the top ten hold 1.9%. The sequenced material came from PBMCs. The receptors come from a man between 18 and 29 years old in good health and CMV-seronegative. CDR3s include the opening cysteine and the closing phenylalanine or tryptophan. The D gene is left open where the match is weak. Rows give clone size only sometimes, using once, few, many, or a class for an expanded clone.

CASSKGLAACNEQFF | TGTGCCAGCAGCAAGGGACTAGCGGCCTGCAATGAGCAGTTCTTC | . | TRBV21-1 | . | TRBJ2-1
CASSLGRGGGTEAFF | TGTGCCAGCAGCTTAGGCAGGGGCGGGGGTACTGAAGCTTTCTTT | . | TRBV7-6 | . | TRBJ1-1
CASSPPGGGAYEQFF | TGTGCCAGCTCACCACCGGGAGGAGGGGCGTATGAGCAGTTCTTC | . | TRBV18 | . | TRBJ2-1
CASSQDPGDRGVDYTF | TGCGCCAGCAGCCAAGATCCAGGGGACAGGGGGGTGGACTACACCTTC | . | TRBV4-3 | TRBD1 | TRBJ1-2
CASSVGPQGNTEAFF | TGTGCCAGCAGCGTAGGTCCACAGGGCAACACTGAAGCTTTCTTT | few | TRBV9 | . | TRBJ1-1
CASSQQGDDYEQYF | TGCGCCAGCAGCCAACAGGGGGACGACTACGAGCAGTACTTC | . | TRBV4-1 | TRBD1 | TRBJ2-7
CASSATGTSGSDEQFF | TGTGCCAGCAGCGCAACGGGGACTAGCGGGAGCGATGAGCAGTTCTTC | . | TRBV4-2 | TRBD2 | TRBJ2-1
CASSFVRGYEQYF | TGTGCCAGCAGTTTCGTCAGGGGATACGAGCAGTACTTC | . | TRBV27 | . | TRBJ2-7
CASSPGTGNGYTF | TGTGCCAGCAGCCCCGGGACAGGGAATGGCTACACCTTC | . | TRBV7-9 | TRBD1 | TRBJ1-2
CASSGLRTLLDTQYF | TGTGCCAGCAGTGGTCTACGGACACTTTTGGATACGCAGTATTTT | . | TRBV6-1 | . | TRBJ2-3
CASRGGQGNIQYF | TGTGCCAGCAGGGGGGGACAGGGAAACATTCAGTACTTC | few | TRBV2 | TRBD1 | TRBJ2-4
CASSLAGSTDTQYF | TGTGCCAGCAGCTTAGCCGGGAGCACAGATACGCAGTATTTT | . | TRBV7-2 | . | TRBJ2-3
CASSRDTGELFF | TGCGCCAGCAGCCGGGACACCGGGGAGCTGTTTTTT | . | TRBV5-1 | . | TRBJ2-2
CARQGDRSSYEQYF | TGTGCCAGACAGGGGGATAGGAGCTCCTACGAGCAGTACTTC | . | TRBV6-1 | TRBD1 | TRBJ2-7
CASSQPGQGYGYTF | TGTGCCAGCAGTCAACCGGGACAGGGATATGGCTACACCTTC | . | TRBV7-9 | TRBD1 | TRBJ1-2
CASSQDFQGTTDTQYF | TGCGCCAGCAGCCAAGATTTTCAGGGAACCACAGATACGCAGTATTTT | . | TRBV4-1 | . | TRBJ2-3
CASSQRFNTGELFF | TGTGCCAGCAGTCAGAGGTTTAACACCGGGGAGCTGTTTTTT | . | TRBV27 | . | TRBJ2-2
CASSESGAGGQNIQYF | TGCGCCAGCAGTGAGTCGGGGGCAGGTGGACAAAACATTCAGTACTTC | . | TRBV10-1 | . | TRBJ2-4
CASSTQGPGDTEAFF | TGTGCCAGCAGCACACAGGGTCCCGGGGACACTGAAGCTTTCTTT | . | TRBV9 | . | TRBJ1-1
CASRTSGINNEQFF | TGTGCCAGCAGGACTAGCGGGATCAACAATGAGCAGTTCTTC | once | TRBV6-1 | TRBD2 | TRBJ2-1
CSVVPGGQTNIQYF | TGCAGCGTTGTACCCGGGGGGCAGACGAACATTCAGTACTTC | . | TRBV29-1 | . | TRBJ2-4
CASSHQEGLTNEKLFF | TGCGCCAGCAGCCACCAGGAGGGGCTCACTAATGAAAAACTGTTTTTT | once | TRBV4-1 | . | TRBJ1-4
CVSSGQFHTIYF | TGTGTCTCAAGCGGGCAGTTTCACACCATATATTTT | . | TRBV28 | . | TRBJ1-3
CASSLSTGSQGYTF | TGTGCCAGCAGCTTGTCGACAGGGTCTCAAGGCTACACCTTC | . | TRBV5-6 | TRBD1 | TRBJ1-2
CARSRGAGAQPQHF | TGTGCCAGAAGTCGGGGGGCAGGGGCTCAGCCCCAGCATTTT | . | TRBV5-3 | . | TRBJ1-5
CASSEQQGSSYGYTF | TGTGCCAGTAGTGAACAACAGGGAAGCAGCTATGGCTACACCTTC | . | TRBV19 | . | TRBJ1-2
CASTQEFLGQGASNYGYPF | TGCGCCAGCACCCAAGAATTTTTGGGACAGGGGGCCTCTAACTATGGCTACCCCTTC | . | TRBV4-1 | TRBD1 | TRBJ1-2
CASSLNRGDTQYF | TGTGCCAGCAGCCTGAACCGAGGAGATACGCAGTATTTT | once | TRBV7-2 | . | TRBJ2-3
CASSYSNPGQGSGYTF | TGTGCCAGCAGTTACTCGAACCCTGGACAGGGGAGCGGCTACACCTTC | . | TRBV6-5 | TRBD1 | TRBJ1-2
CASNKVGGDQPQHF | TGTGCCAGCAATAAGGTAGGAGGGGATCAGCCCCAGCATTTT | few | TRBV6-1 | . | TRBJ1-5
CASSAPGGSGQPQHF | TGTGCCAGCAGCGCCCCCGGGGGAAGTGGTCAGCCCCAGCATTTT | . | TRBV28 | . | TRBJ1-5
CASSIDETAGGSKKLFF | TGTGCCAGTAGTATAGATGAGACGGCAGGGGGCTCCAAAAAACTGTTTTTT | . | TRBV19 | TRBD1 | TRBJ1-4
CASSYAAGVSTGELFF | TGTGCCAGCAGCTACGCGGCAGGGGTCAGCACCGGGGAGCTGTTTTTT | . | TRBV7-3 | . | TRBJ2-2
CASSLARTGGLITEAFF | TGTGCCAGCAGCTTAGCAAGGACAGGGGGCCTAATCACTGAAGCTTTCTTT | . | TRBV7-9 | TRBD1 | TRBJ1-1
CASSPGQPSEETQYF | TGTGCCAGCAGTCCGGGACAGCCAAGCGAAGAGACCCAGTACTTC | . | TRBV6-6 | TRBD1 | TRBJ2-5
CAGQQDYGYTF | TGTGCTGGACAGCAGGACTATGGCTACACCTTC | . | TRBV21-1 | . | TRBJ1-2
CASSAQGSRGTEAFF | TGTGCCAGCAGTGCACAGGGTTCAAGGGGCACTGAAGCTTTCTTT | . | TRBV25-1 | . | TRBJ1-1
CASSFPPGWFPSPLHF | TGTGCCAGCAGTTTCCCCCCGGGGTGGTTTCCTTCACCCCTCCACTTT | few | TRBV28 | . | TRBJ1-6
CASSQGQGPYEQYF | TGTGCCAGCAGCCAGGGACAGGGGCCCTACGAGCAGTACTTC | . | TRBV14 | TRBD1 | TRBJ2-7
CASSLQGNYGYTF | TGTGCCAGCAGTTTGCAGGGTAACTATGGCTACACCTTC | . | TRBV27 | . | TRBJ1-2
CASSLIRDRVLTDTQYF | TGTGCCAGCAGCTTGATTAGGGACAGGGTCCTCACAGATACGCAGTATTTT | . | TRBV5-6 | TRBD1 | TRBJ2-3
CASSFGTAYGYTF | TGTGCCAGCAGTTTCGGGACAGCATATGGCTACACCTTC | . | TRBV28 | TRBD1 | TRBJ1-2
CASSLDPGESPWYEQFF | TGTGCCAGCAGCTTAGATCCGGGGGAATCCCCTTGGTATGAGCAGTTCTTC | . | TRBV11-2 | . | TRBJ2-1
CASSWELTSGAYEQYF | TGCGCCAGCAGCTGGGAGCTGACTAGCGGCGCCTACGAGCAGTACTTC | . | TRBV5-1 | TRBD2 | TRBJ2-7